The sequence of this TCR beta chain was determined in a study of blood T cell repertoires in COVID-19 (TCRdb year 2020). Regarding the study in general: Samples covering the acute and convalescent phases of COVID-19 were provided by collaborators in the United States, Italy and Spain. The material from the prospective study consisted of cDNA or gDNA derived from T cells, B-cell-depleted T cells, or PBMCs. The dataset comprised deeply sampled blood TCRbeta repertoires from subjects exposed to, actively infected with, or recovered from COVID-19. The repertoires were made available in a free public database intended to serve as a resource for research on the immune response to SARS-CoV-2. The samples were drawn from two sources: the first 160 participants of the ongoing ImmuneRACE study, and 1,000 to 1,500 subjects contributed by 6 global collaborators. A de-identified subject ID, COVID-19 status, age in years and sex were almost always included in the sample metadata. HLA class I and class II types, where available, came from metadata supplied by the sample provider rather than from assay-based typing.

Concerning this clone itself: Its antigen is still unknown. Within one base of it there is no much larger clone, and no base qualities were kept.

TCRbeta CDR3 regions were amplified from genomic DNA by means of the immunoSEQ Assay, a bias-controlled multiplex PCR. From the authors' description of their analysis: The number of nucleated cells in each sample was estimated from the amplification of reference gene primers within the assay. Sequence reads were collapsed and filtered to measure the absolute abundance of every unique TCRbeta CDR3 rearrangement. Productive Simpson clonality was computed per sample as the square root of Simpson's diversity index over productive rearrangements. What TCRdb holds here is the immuneACCESS table cut down to in-frame rearrangements. Part of the clones is not present; checked against another copy, under half of the missing clones reflect an unresolved V gene, and the others are unexplained. D and trimming come from the DNA, and the V and J calls and clone size come from that table. The sample data list 150,000 to 200,000 clones, and about 83% of these were observed just once. The top ten clones comprise roughly an eighth of the sample.

Broad study findings and their caveats: The quantity of clinical and demographic metadata differed by source and by participant and was supplied without curation.

CDR1 is given as MNHEY and CDR2 as SVGAGI, both from the germline V gene. The CDR3 spans 14 residues, from the cysteine through the phenylalanine. The read is trimmed to its CDR3 DNA, 42 bases read in frame from base 1. Between the V and J ends, shortened by 6 bases and 0 bases respectively, the junction contains 11 bases. In Seattle, one collaborating source enrolled patients while the infection was active and tracked those patients longitudinally over the course of disease. Whole blood was collected in K2EDTA tubes by collaborating institutions according to the institutions' own protocols. For TCRbeta analysis, collaborator samples were shipped as frozen whole blood, as isolated PBMCs, or as DNA extracted from either sample type.

The receptor's source is a woman between 65 and 79 years old with COVID-19, enrolled during active disease. The chain is made from TRBV6-5 and TRBJ1-2, and perhaps TRBD1 as D gene, on 6 matching bases. Sequencing was performed on peripheral blood. The encoded CDR3 is CASRPRGSNYGYTF. The DNA sequence follows: TGTGCCAGCAGACCGAGGGGGTCTAACTATGGCTACACCTTC.